Listed here is a single T cell receptor beta chain. It has no known antigen specificity. Per-base qualities were not stored, and no clone one base away is much larger. Counted from cysteine to phenylalanine, this CDR3 has 15 amino acids. CDR3 DNA only is kept here, 45 bases in frame from base 1. The germline V gene gives CDR1 as SGHNT and CDR2 as YENEEA. V is trimmed back by 4 bases and J by 7 bases, and the junction contains 9 bases that no gene match accounts for. The immunoSEQ Assay, a bias-controlled multiplex PCR, was used to amplify TCRbeta CDR3 regions from genomic DNA. In the source study's methods: The number of nucleated cells in each sample was estimated from the amplification of reference gene primers within the assay. To quantify the absolute abundance of each unique TCRbeta CDR3 rearrangement, sequence reads were collapsed and filtered. Productive Simpson clonality was computed per sample as the square root of Simpson's diversity index over productive rearrangements. TCRdb took this table from immuneACCESS and kept in-frame rearrangements with V and J called. Such tables lack part of the clones; where checked against another copy, unresolved V genes explain under half of the gap, and the rest is unexplained. The V and J calls and clone size are taken from that table; D and trimming were inferred from the DNA. In all, the sample holds 120,000 or so clones, and around nine tenths of those were seen once. The ten most abundant clones make up less than 2.5% of the sample.

This entry belongs to a study of blood T cell repertoires in COVID-19 (dated by TCRdb to about 2020). For context, the study as a whole: Samples covering the acute and convalescent phases of COVID-19 were provided by collaborators in the United States, Italy and Spain. Nearly every sample came with metadata listing a de-identified subject ID, COVID-19 status, age in years and sex. Samples came from the ongoing ImmuneRACE study (first 160 participants) plus 1,254 subjects from 6 global collaborators. The prospective study material was composed of cDNA or gDNA derived from T cells, B-cell-depleted T cells, or PBMCs. The repertoires were released in a freely available public database meant as a resource for research on the immune response to SARS-CoV-2. The dataset comprised deeply sampled blood TCRbeta repertoires from subjects exposed to, actively infected with, or recovered from COVID-19. HLA class I and class II types, where available, came from metadata supplied by the sample provider rather than from assay-based typing. General study outcomes and caveats: The quantity of clinical and demographic metadata differed by source and by participant and was supplied without curation.

Each collaborating institution followed its own protocols to collect whole blood in K2EDTA tubes. For TCRbeta analysis, collaborators shipped samples in one of three forms: frozen whole blood, isolated PBMCs, or DNA extracted from either of those sample types. The material sequenced was peripheral blood. The rearranged chain carries TRBV11-3 and TRBJ1-4, and TRBD1 matches 7 of the central bases. The sequence derives from a woman aged 50 to 60 with acute or convalescent COVID-19. In nucleotide form, the sequence is TGTGCCAGCAGCTCACAGGAAGGACAGGCTGAAAAACTGTTTTTT. It translates to CASSSQEGQAEKLFF. With the rest looked up from the reference TRBV11-3 and TRBJ1-4 genes rather than sequenced, the full variable domain is EAGVVQSPRYKIIEKKQPVAFWCNPISGHNTLYWYLQNLGQGPELLIRYENEEAVDDSQLPKDRFSAERLKGVDSTLKIQPAELGDSAVYLCASSSQEGQAEKLFFGSGTQLSVL.